The 7 T cell receptor beta chains below were found in one sample sequenced in a study of control samples from healthy donors and cancer patients. Only in-frame clones appear in the TCRdb table, and some are missing; sequencing was by immunoSEQ multiplex PCR. The sample contains more than 100,000 clones, roughly 89% of which appear only once. Sequenced input: PBMCs. All receptors come from a man aged 50 to 59 with head and neck cancer.

For this clone: A read error may account for a junction end that differs from germline. This sequence joins TRBV29-1 and TRBJ1-1, with D unresolved. The germline V gene encodes CDR1 SQVTM and CDR2 ANQGSEA. CDR3 length: 17 amino acids. CDR3 sequence: CSVGEDKGTNRNAEAFF. As DNA, the CDR3 is TGCAGCGTTGGTGAGGATAAGGGAACAAATAGGAACGCTGAAGCTTTCTTT.

The V gene is TRBV6-1, the J gene TRBJ1-3, with a possible D match to TRBD1 (5 bases). This CDR3 is 14 amino acids long. V gave up 2 bases and J gave up 4 bases, with 9 bases separating them. Looked up from germline, CDR1 is MNHNS and CDR2 is SASEGT. CDR3 nucleotides: TGTGCCAGCAGTGAAACCCACAGGGGAAACACCATATATTTT. It is translated as CASSETHRGNTIYF.

The V and J genes are TRBV4-2 and TRBJ2-3, with D maybe TRBD2 (5 bases). The CDR3 is 16 amino acids. V was pared by 1 base and J by 0 bases, with 11 bases between. Germline values: CDR1 LGHNA, CDR2 YNFKEQ. In DNA, the CDR3 is TGTGCCAGCAGCCAAGTCGGGGTAGCTAGCACAGATACGCAGTATTTT. This encodes CASSQVGVASTDTQYF.

This chain links TRBV5-1 with TRBJ2-3; D remains unclear. The CDR3 contains 15 residues. Germline V gives CDR1 SGHRS, CDR2 YFSETQ. Trimming stripped 4 bases from V and 0 bases from J, with 12 bases between. CDR3 loop: CASSDDKPSTDTQYF. The CDR3 coding sequence is TGCGCCAGCAGCGATGACAAGCCTAGCACAGATACGCAGTATTTT.

The chain couples TRBV20-1 to TRBJ2-5, with TRBD1 as a possible D gene (6 bases). Germline CDR1 reads DFQATT; CDR2 reads SNEGSKA (reference sequence). The CDR3 runs 11 residues. Trimming left V 1 base short and J 9 bases short, with 9 bases between. The CDR3 loop reads CSARGGLAQYF. The CDR3 DNA follows: TGCAGTGCTAGAGGGGGGCTGGCCCAGTACTTC.

This chain joins TRBV19 and TRBJ1-5; 8 bases align to TRBD1. The CDR3 totals 16 residues. V dropped 7 bases and J dropped 1; count of bases not matched to a gene: 9. Germline V gene lookup returns CDR1 LNHDA and CDR2 SQIVND (reference sequence). This CDR3 reads CASMGPDRGSNQPQHF. Here the CDR3 DNA reads TGTGCCAGTATGGGCCCAGACAGGGGAAGCAATCAGCCCCAGCATTTT.

V gene TRBV4-1 combines with J gene TRBJ2-5, with TRBD1 matching over 9 bases. The CDR3 contains 15 residues. Germline CDR1 and CDR2: MGHRA and YSYEKL. The V gene end was trimmed by 1 base and the J gene end by 10 bases; junction bases not matched to a gene: 10. This CDR3 is CASSQVQGQGHDQYF. Written as DNA, the CDR3 is TGCGCCAGCAGCCAAGTCCAGGGACAGGGACATGACCAGTACTTC.